Listed here are 2 T cell receptor beta chains from one sample, sequenced in a study of blood T cell repertoires in COVID-19. Data came from immunoSEQ multiplex PCR; TCRdb stores just in-frame clones and leaves some out. The profile covers about 150,000 clones, with around 79% appearing a single time and roughly 8.6% taken by the ten largest. Sequenced: peripheral blood. These receptors were collected from a man between 45 and 60 years old with active or convalescent COVID-19.

There are a few counts of this clone. The chain links TRBV10-2 to TRBJ2-7, with 10 nucleotides matching TRBD2. The CDR3 has 15 amino acids. The germline V gene encodes CDR1 WSHSY and CDR2 SAAADI. The V segment lost 6 bases and the J segment 5 bases; nucleotides outside the gene matches: 10. The DNA for the CDR3 is TGCGCCAGCAGGCCTACTAGCGGGGCGTTCGACGAGCAGTACTTC. It codes for CASRPTSGAFDEQYF.

The chain uses TRBV7-2 and TRBJ1-1; perhaps TRBD1 as D (5 bases). V lost 0 bases and J lost 0, with 8 bases in between. From germline, CDR1 is SGHTA and CDR2 FQGNSA. This CDR3 has 15 amino acids. The CDR3 bases are TGTGCCAGCAGCTTAGCGGGGGGTATGAACACTGAAGCTTTCTTT. It is translated as CASSLAGGMNTEAFF.